This T cell receptor (beta chain) was found in a study of CXCR3-negative and CXCR3-positive naive CD8 T cells (dated by TCRdb to about 2019). Some background on the complete study: In total, 130 million to 150 million TRB reads were obtained, which works out to roughly 1.5 +/- 0.3 million reads per library. Diversity and physicochemical repertoire analyses covered approximately 10 donors pooled from two independent experiments. Naive subsets from a handful of donors and memory cells from 3 donors were included in the TRBV-TRBJ cluster analysis.

Summary of the overall study and its limitations: TRBV-TRBJ usage was similar between naive CXCR3-negative and CXCR3-positive cells from the same donor, while memory cells showed distinct patterns. CXCR3 expression partially decreased after cryopreservation, so most assays used freshly isolated PBMCs. Compared with CXCR3-negative naive cells, CXCR3-positive naive cells had TRB CDR3s with higher hydrophobicity (lower Kidera factor 4), lower energy, and higher strength and volume indices. Comparably high repertoire diversity was found in both naive subsets, whereas much lower repertoire diversity was found in memory CD8+ T cells. Because surface CD5, which has been linked to self-reactivity in mice, was comparable between naive subsets, TCR interaction strength was also inferred from TRB CDR3 physicochemical properties.

For each CD8+ T cell subset, flow sorting was done in triplicate, and about 300,000 cells per subset went directly into RLT lysis buffer. To exclude memory contaminants, naive CD8+ T cells were stringently defined as CD45RO-CCR7+CD27+CD95-. Peripheral blood mononuclear cells were isolated from buffy coats using standard density gradient centrifugation. A FACSAria III was used to flow-sort naive CD8+ T cells into CXCR3-negative and CXCR3-positive populations. Total RNA was extracted from sorted cells with an RNeasy Mini Kit. The run used a NextSeq 550. The Human TCR Profiling Kit (MiLaboratory) was used to prepare UMI-labeled 5' RACE TRB cDNA libraries. The full amount of extracted RNA was used for cDNA synthesis, and the full amount of resulting cDNA was used for PCR amplification. The libraries were made side by side, with each library going through the same number of PCR cycles. As for the original processing: With a requirement of at least two reads per UMI, MIGEC and MiXCR extracted about 50,000 +/- 10,000 unique UMI-labeled TRB cDNA molecules per library. On average, each library contained approximately 40,000 +/- 10,000 functional in-frame TRB CDR3 nucleotide clonotypes without stop codons. Diversity metrics, including normalized Shannon-Wiener and Chao1, were computed in VDJtools after downsampling to 5000 UMI-labeled TRB molecules per sample. Clonotype-size-weighted physicochemical properties of the central five CDR3 residues (interaction energy, strength, volume and Kidera factor 4) were computed in VDJtools. TCRdb reprocessed the reads, and each CDR3 protein sequence is entered once, without DNA. The V and J calls shown here were made by TCRdb, not taken from the authors' results. The sample table records 65,000 to 85,000 distinct CDR3 sequences. Jointly, the top ten make up over 1.3% of the sample.

The germline V gene specifies MDHEN as CDR1 and SYDVKM as CDR2. The CDR3 covers 15 residues, taking in both the cysteine and the phenylalanine. This entry has no DNA. In the case of this clonotype: Its antigen remains unidentified.

The chain couples TRBV28 to TRBJ2-5; TCRdb's assignment of TRBD2 cannot be checked, as there is no DNA. Sample: naive CXCR3- CD8+ T cells from blood. The cell subset or site label for this specimen denotes: CD45RO-CCR7+CD27+CD95- naive CD8+ T cells lacking CXCR3 (TNR3-). The sequence derives from a human donor in good health. Some clones in this sample may be carry-over from other donors' samples. The CDR3 reads as follows: CASSLRTSGEETQYF.